A single sample gave rise to the 30 T cell receptor beta chains below, sequenced in a study of shared clonotypes between healthy human individuals. Clones were read by immunoSEQ multiplex PCR, and TCRdb kept only the in-frame ones, dropping some. The top ten hold 0.85% to 1.2% of the sample, which has some 2.1 million clones, approximately 94% seen once. Naive CD8 populations comprised CD45RO-negative cells positively selected for CCR7, excluding terminally differentiated effector memory CD45RA+ cells. Sequencing was performed on naive CD8+ T cells sorted from blood. The receptor source for this set is a man aged 18 to 29 in good health.

The count of this clone is one. This chain uses TRBV7-2 with TRBJ1-2, with D uncertain. Germline V gene sequence: CDR1 SGHTA, CDR2 FQGNSA. The length of the CDR3 is 15 residues. The V gene lost 5 bases and the J gene lost 0 bases, with 13 bases spanning the gap. Here the CDR3 DNA reads TGTGCCAGCAGCCCTAAGGGCCTACCTAACTATGGCTACACCTTC. It specifies CASSPKGLPNYGYTF.

The chain couples TRBV15 to TRBJ1-3; D gene uncertain. V gave up 0 bases and J gave up 1 base, with 7 bases separating them. Germline CDR1 reads LNHNV; CDR2 reads YYDKDF (reference sequence). This CDR3 spans 15 amino acids. Here the CDR3 DNA reads TGTGCCACCAGCAGAGATGTATGGTCTGGAAACACCATATATTTT. Translating it yields CATSRDVWSGNTIYF.

The CDR3 loop reads CASSSGGIQETQYF. The CDR3 DNA reads as TGTGCCAGCAGCTCCGGGGGGATCCAAGAGACCCAGTACTTC. J is TRBJ2-5 and V is TRBV7-9; 7 bases align to TRBD2. The CDR3 sequence is 14 residues long. CDR1 is SEHNR, CDR2 FQNEAQ, per germline (reference sequence). V trimming: 4 bases; J trimming: 1 base; junction bases outside the gene matches: 3.

The chain links TRBV4-3 to TRBJ2-5, with D possibly being TRBD1 (5 bases). The CDR3 has 17 amino acids. Trimming took 1 base from V and 2 from J, leaving 17 bases between them. CDR1 LGHNA and CDR2 YSLEER come from the germline V gene. The CDR3 region is CASSQGAGLLLQETQYF. DNA for the CDR3: TGCGCCAGCAGCCAAGGGGCAGGGCTCCTCTTACAAGAGACCCAGTACTTC.

A remark on this clone: Other DNA variants within this sample encode the same CDR3. In nucleotides, the CDR3 is TGTGCCAGCAGTTACGGGGACAGCTATGGCTACACCTTC. Protein product: CASSYGDSYGYTF. The V gene is TRBV6-5, the J gene TRBJ1-2; 7 positions match TRBD1. The CDR3 has 13 residues. Germline V gene sequence: CDR1 MNHEY, CDR2 SVGAGI. The V segment lost 2 bases and the J segment 4 bases; nucleotides outside the gene matches: 1.

The J gene is TRBJ2-5, the V gene TRBV5-1; 10 positions agree with TRBD1. The CDR3 totals 14 residues. Germline values: CDR1 SGHRS, CDR2 YFSETQ. V lost 3 bases and J lost 4; bases outside the gene matches: 3. CDR3 nucleotide sequence: TGCGCCAGCAGCTCGACAGGGGGCCTAGAGACCCAGTACTTC. It translates to CASSSTGGLETQYF.

The chain is built from TRBV6-5 and TRBJ1-5; D gene uncertain. The CDR3 contains 14 residues. Trimming took 5 bases from V and 4 from J, leaving 12 bases between them. Germline V gene lookup returns CDR1 MNHEY and CDR2 SVGAGI. The CDR3 DNA is TGTGCCAGCAGTCCCGGGGTGGATAATCAGCCCCAGCATTTT. It specifies CASSPGVDNQPQHF.

The chain links TRBV28 to TRBJ1-5; possibly TRBD1 for D (6 bases). The germline CDR1 and CDR2 sequences are MDHEN and SYDVKM. The length of the CDR3 is 16 residues. Deletions cut 3 bases from V and 0 bases from J, with 12 bases between. The CDR3 sequence is CASSFRTVYSNQPQHF. CDR3 nucleotide sequence: TGTGCCAGCAGTTTCCGGACAGTCTATAGCAATCAGCCCCAGCATTTT. The whole variable domain, remainder taken from reference TRBV28 and TRBJ1-5, is DVKVTQSSRYLVKRTGEKVFLECVQDMDHENMFWYRQDPGLGLRLIYFSYDVKMKEKGDIPEGYSVSREKKERFSLILESASTNQTSMYLCASSFRTVYSNQPQHFGDGTRLSIL.

The CDR3 spells CASSLSGEAGELFF. The CDR3 DNA is TGTGCCAGCAGCTTATCGGGGGAAGCCGGGGAGCTGTTTTTT. This chain connects TRBV11-2 to TRBJ2-2, with TRBD2 as a possible D gene (6 bases). The CDR3 runs to 14 residues. Trimming stripped 2 bases from V and 6 bases from J, with 10 bases between. CDR1 and CDR2 (germline): SGHAT, FQNNGV. The variable domain in full, completed from reference TRBV11-2 and TRBJ2-2, reads EAGVAQSPRYKIIEKRQSVAFWCNPISGHATLYWYQQILGQGPKLLIQFQNNGVVDDSQLPKDRFSAERLKGVDSTLKIQPAKLEDSAVYLCASSLSGEAGELFFGEGSRLTVL.

This chain links TRBV9 with TRBJ2-2; 11 positions match TRBD2. V gave up 1 base and J gave up 0 bases; unmatched junction bases: 2. The germline CDR1 and CDR2 sequences are SGDLS and YYNGEE. The CDR3 contains 17 residues. The CDR3 sequence: CASSVPGLAANTGELFF. CDR3 coding DNA: TGTGCCAGCAGCGTACCGGGACTAGCGGCGAACACCGGGGAGCTGTTTTTT.

Points on this clone: The identical CDR3 is also encoded by other nucleotide sequences in the sample. This rearrangement joins TRBV4-1 to TRBJ2-3; D is ambiguous. The CDR3 runs to 15 residues. V lost 1 base to trimming and J lost 1 base, with 9 bases between them. Germline V gene lookup returns CDR1 MGHRA and CDR2 YSYEKL. In DNA form, the CDR3 reads TGCGCCAGCAGCCAAGGAGTCAGCGGCACAGATACGCAGTATTTT. Protein sequence: CASSQGVSGTDTQYF.

The chain uses TRBV5-6 and TRBJ2-7; the match to TRBD2 covers 10 bases. This CDR3 has 15 amino acids. Unmatched junction bases numbered 6, after V lost 0 bases and J lost 6 bases. Per the germline V gene, CDR1 is SGHDT and CDR2 is YYEEEE. CDR3 nucleotides: TGTGCCAGCAGCTTGGAAGGTAGCGGGAGGCTCGAGCAGTACTTC. This translates into CASSLEGSGRLEQYF.

This chain joins TRBV27 and TRBJ1-1, with 8 nucleotides matching TRBD1. Trimming at V came to 5 bases and at J to 2 bases, leaving 7 bases not matched to a gene. CDR3 length equals 15 residues. From germline, CDR1 is MNHEY and CDR2 SMNVEV (reference sequence). The CDR3: CASSPGTGINTEAFF. CDR3 nucleotides: TGTGCCAGCAGTCCGGGGACAGGAATAAACACTGAAGCTTTCTTT.

This chain joins TRBV4-1 and TRBJ1-5, with D unresolved. V shed 8 bases and J shed 2 bases, with 16 bases lying between them. The CDR3 is 15 residues long. Germline CDR1 reads MGHRA; CDR2 reads YSYEKL. This chain's CDR3 is CASVLSPGGNQPQHF. The DNA for the CDR3 is TGCGCCAGCGTTCTGAGCCCCGGAGGCAATCAGCCCCAGCATTTT.

The V gene is TRBV11-2, the J gene TRBJ2-3; D might be TRBD1 (5 bases). The V end was cut by 3 bases, the J end by 0 bases, with 16 bases between. Per the germline V gene, CDR1 is SGHAT and CDR2 is FQNNGV. The CDR3 length is 17 residues. The CDR3 region has the DNA TGTGCCAGCAGCTTTGCCCCGACAGCGCCCAGCACAGATACGCAGTATTTT. Residues: CASSFAPTAPSTDTQYF.

Comments on this clone: The same CDR3 also results from other DNA sequences found in this sample. The chain joins TRBV28 to TRBJ1-3; D is possibly TRBD1 (6 bases). Germline V gene lookup returns CDR1 MDHEN and CDR2 SYDVKM. Trimming left V 3 bases short and J 2 bases short, with 8 bases between. The CDR3 spans 14 residues. CDR3 protein: CASSFSGAGNTIYF. For the CDR3, the DNA is TGTGCCAGCAGTTTCTCAGGGGCTGGAAACACCATATATTTT.

This clone has a handful of counts. The chain combines TRBV11-3 with TRBJ2-2, with 8 bases fitting TRBD2. CDR1 SGHNT and CDR2 YENEEA come from the germline V gene. The CDR3 runs to 17 residues. The trim removed 5 bases at V and 6 bases at J, leaving 14 bases unmatched. The CDR3 sequence is CASSLTLGGGLAGELFF. The CDR3 DNA is TGTGCCAGCAGCCTCACCCTCGGCGGGGGGCTAGCCGGGGAGCTGTTTTTT.

The genes are TRBV30 and TRBJ2-2, with D possibly TRBD1 on 6 matching bases. Trimming pared 5 bases from V and 5 bases from J, leaving 12 bases between. CDR1 is GTSNPN, CDR2 SVGIG, per germline (reference sequence). The CDR3 totals 13 residues. The CDR3 coding sequence is TGTGCCTGGCGAAACAGGGAAACCGGGGAGCTGTTTTTT. Its protein product is CAWRNRETGELFF.

This chain links TRBV4-2 with TRBJ1-1, with 10 nucleotides matching TRBD1. The trim removed 1 base at V and 3 bases at J, leaving 14 bases unmatched. Germline V gene data show CDR1 as LGHNA and CDR2 as YNFKEQ. CDR3 length: 19 residues. The CDR3 DNA follows: TGTGCCAGCAGCCAAGGAGGGGGACAGGGGCCTTTTCGTGACACTGAAGCTTTCTTT. Translated: CASSQGGGQGPFRDTEAFF.

Concerning this clone: Other DNA variants within this sample encode the same CDR3. The gene calls are TRBV30 and TRBJ1-2; D gene uncertain. Germline V gives CDR1 GTSNPN, CDR2 SVGIG (reference sequence). Trimming removed 0 bases from V and 0 bases from J, with 5 bases in between. The CDR3 loop spans 13 amino acids. This CDR3 reads CAWSVSSNYGYTF. The CDR3 DNA reads TGTGCCTGGAGTGTGTCATCTAACTATGGCTACACCTTC.

J is TRBJ1-2 and V is TRBV5-6; possible D gene TRBD1, 5 bases. V lost 3 bases to trimming and J lost 2 bases, with 11 bases between them. The CDR3 contains 14 residues. Germline values: CDR1 SGHDT, CDR2 YYEEEE. Here the CDR3 reads CASSWTGTNYGYTF. As DNA, the CDR3 is TGTGCCAGCAGCTGGACCGGGACGAACTATGGCTACACCTTC.

As for this clone: The sample has other DNA sequences that encode this CDR3 too. The rearrangement uses TRBV27 and TRBJ2-7; 8 nucleotides match TRBD1. V shed 3 bases and J 4 bases; nucleotides not matched to a gene: 5. CDR3 length: 14 amino acids. Germline V lookup: CDR1 MNHEY, CDR2 SMNVEV (reference sequence). The DNA of the CDR3 is TGTGCCAGCAGTTTGGGAGACAGGGGTTACGAGCAGTACTTC. It is translated as CASSLGDRGYEQYF.

This chain links TRBV4-3 with TRBJ1-1, with D perhaps matching TRBD1 (6 bases). The CDR3 covers 20 residues. V dropped 0 bases and J dropped 0 bases, with 23 bases sitting between them. In germline, CDR1 is LGHNA, CDR2 YSLEER. CDR3: CASSQDPYREEGFMNTEAFF. CDR3 coding DNA: TGCGCCAGCAGCCAAGATCCTTACAGGGAGGAGGGCTTCATGAACACTGAAGCTTTCTTT.

The chain is built from TRBV6-5 and TRBJ2-7, with D uncertain. Germline V lookup: CDR1 MNHEY, CDR2 SVGAGI. Trimming cost V 7 bases and J 6 bases, with 13 bases left between them. The CDR3 covers 12 residues. The CDR3 reads CASTPATGEQYF. In DNA, the CDR3 is TGTGCCAGCACGCCGGCTACCGGCGAGCAGTACTTC.

V usage is TRBV6-5 and J usage is TRBJ1-5; TRBD1 might be the D (5 bases). V was cut by 6 bases and J by 9 bases, with 15 bases left in between. CDR1 is MNHEY and CDR2 is SVGAGI in the germline V gene. CDR3 length: 13 residues. CDR3: CASSLGAGGPQHF. CDR3 sequence (DNA): TGTGCCAGCAGCCTCGGGGCTGGGGGGCCCCAGCATTTT.

V gene TRBV15 combines with J gene TRBJ2-7; no reliable D call. This CDR3 region has 15 residues. Trimming left V 2 bases short and J 0 bases short, with 11 bases between. CDR1 and CDR2 from the germline V gene are LNHNV and YYDKDF (reference sequence). The CDR3 is CATSRSQTFSYEQYF. The CDR3 DNA is TGTGCCACCAGCAGAAGTCAGACCTTCTCCTACGAGCAGTACTTC.

This chain connects TRBV9 to TRBJ2-7, with 9 bases matching TRBD1. This CDR3 has 14 residues. J lost 3 bases, V lost 0 bases, and 1 base had no gene match. Looked up from germline, CDR1 is SGDLS and CDR2 is YYNGEE. The CDR3 region has the DNA TGTGCCAGCAGCGTAGAGGACAGGGGCTACGAGCAGTACTTC. Its protein is CASSVEDRGYEQYF.

This clone appeared once. Other DNA sequences in this sample translate to the same CDR3. The CDR3 sequence is CASSPGTLDGYTF. Written as DNA, the CDR3 is TGTGCCAGCAGTCCCGGGACATTAGATGGCTACACCTTC. V is TRBV27 and J is TRBJ1-2; D perhaps matches TRBD1 (6 bases). Trimming took off 5 bases at V and 6 bases at J, with 13 bases between the two ends. This CDR3 comprises 13 residues. Germline V gene data show CDR1 as MNHEY and CDR2 as SMNVEV (reference sequence).

The genes are TRBV5-5 and TRBJ1-5; D is uncertain. V lost 3 bases and J lost 0, with 13 bases in between. CDR3 length: 16 residues. CDR1 and CDR2 from the germline V gene are SGHKS and YYEKEE (reference sequence). The CDR3 DNA reads as TGTGCCAGCAGCTCCGACACCCTCTATAGCAATCAGCCCCAGCATTTT. This codes for CASSSDTLYSNQPQHF. Together with reference TRBV5-5 and TRBJ1-5, the CDR3 gives the full variable domain: DAGVTQSPTHLIKTRGQQVTLRCSPISGHKSVSWYQQVLGQGPQFIFQYYEKEERGRGNFPDRFSARQFPNYSSELNVNALLLGDSALYLCASSSDTLYSNQPQHFGDGTRLSIL.

The chain has TRBV2 and TRBJ2-7; TRBD1 matches at 8 bases. The CDR3 loop spans 15 amino acids. V was clipped by 6 bases and J by 2 bases; unmatched bases: 9. The germline V gene has CDR1 SNHLY and CDR2 FYNNEI. CDR3: CASSQTGVLPYEQYF. In DNA form, the CDR3 reads TGTGCCAGCAGCCAGACAGGGGTCCTGCCCTACGAGCAGTACTTC.